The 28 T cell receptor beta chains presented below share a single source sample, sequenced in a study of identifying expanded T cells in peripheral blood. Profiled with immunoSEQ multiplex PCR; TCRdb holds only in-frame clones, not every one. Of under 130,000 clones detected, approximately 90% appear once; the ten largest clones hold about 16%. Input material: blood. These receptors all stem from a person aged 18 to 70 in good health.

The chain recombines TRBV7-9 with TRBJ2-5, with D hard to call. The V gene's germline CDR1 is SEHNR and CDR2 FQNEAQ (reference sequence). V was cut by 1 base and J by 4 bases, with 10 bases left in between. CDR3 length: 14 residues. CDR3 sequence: CASSLDSGVETQYF. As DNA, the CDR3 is TGTGCCAGCAGCTTAGACAGTGGGGTAGAGACCCAGTACTTC.

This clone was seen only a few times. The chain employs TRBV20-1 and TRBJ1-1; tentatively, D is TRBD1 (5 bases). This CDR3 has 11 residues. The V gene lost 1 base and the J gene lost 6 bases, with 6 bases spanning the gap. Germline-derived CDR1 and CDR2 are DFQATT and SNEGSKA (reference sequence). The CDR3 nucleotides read TGCAGTGCTAGAGCGGGGGCTGAAGCTTTCTTT. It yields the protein CSARAGAEAFF.

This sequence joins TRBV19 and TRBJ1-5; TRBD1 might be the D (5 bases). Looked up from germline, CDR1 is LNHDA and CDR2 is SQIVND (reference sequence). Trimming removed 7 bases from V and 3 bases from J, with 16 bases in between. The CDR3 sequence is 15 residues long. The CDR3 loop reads CASTSWGGNNQPQHF. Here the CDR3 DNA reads TGTGCCAGTACCTCATGGGGGGGGAACAATCAGCCCCAGCATTTT.

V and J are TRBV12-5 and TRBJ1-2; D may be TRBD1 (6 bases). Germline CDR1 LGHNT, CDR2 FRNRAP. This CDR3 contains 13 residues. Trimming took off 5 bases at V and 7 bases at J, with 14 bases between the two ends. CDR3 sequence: CASGPLLQGGYTF. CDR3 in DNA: TGTGCTAGTGGTCCCCTCTTACAGGGTGGCTACACCTTC.

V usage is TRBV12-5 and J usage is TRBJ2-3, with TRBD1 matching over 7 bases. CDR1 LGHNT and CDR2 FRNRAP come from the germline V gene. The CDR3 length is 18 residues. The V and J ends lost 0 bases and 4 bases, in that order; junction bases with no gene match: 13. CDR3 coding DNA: TGTGCTAGTGGTTTGGTACCGGACGGAACAGGGGTACCAGATACGCAGTATTTT. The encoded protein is CASGLVPDGTGVPDTQYF.

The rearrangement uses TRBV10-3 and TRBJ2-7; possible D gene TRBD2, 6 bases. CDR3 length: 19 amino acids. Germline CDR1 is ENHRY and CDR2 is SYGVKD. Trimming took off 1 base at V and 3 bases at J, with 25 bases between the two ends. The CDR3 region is CAISEFIGGRSEGGYEQYF. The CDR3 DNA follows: TGTGCCATCAGTGAGTTTATTGGGGGTAGATCGGAGGGCGGCTACGAGCAGTACTTC.

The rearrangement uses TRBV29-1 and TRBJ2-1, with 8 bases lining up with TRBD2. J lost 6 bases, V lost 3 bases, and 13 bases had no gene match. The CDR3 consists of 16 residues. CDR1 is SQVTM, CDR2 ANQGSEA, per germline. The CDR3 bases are TGCAGCGTTGATAGATGGTCGGCGGGGGGTGTCAATGAGCAGTTCTTC. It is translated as CSVDRWSAGGVNEQFF.

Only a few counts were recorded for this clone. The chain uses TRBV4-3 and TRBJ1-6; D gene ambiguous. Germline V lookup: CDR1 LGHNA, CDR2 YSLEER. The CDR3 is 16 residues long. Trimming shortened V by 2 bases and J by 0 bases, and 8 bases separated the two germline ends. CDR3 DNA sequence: TGCGCCAGCAGCCAAACCGATTACTCCTATAATTCACCCCTCCACTTT. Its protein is CASSQTDYSYNSPLHF.

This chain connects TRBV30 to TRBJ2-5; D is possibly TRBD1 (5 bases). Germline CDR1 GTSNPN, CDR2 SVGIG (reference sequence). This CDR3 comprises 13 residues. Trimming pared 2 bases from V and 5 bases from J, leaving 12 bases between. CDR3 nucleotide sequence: TGTGCCTGGAGTCGTTTCTCAGGGGAGACCCAGTACTTC. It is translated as CAWSRFSGETQYF.

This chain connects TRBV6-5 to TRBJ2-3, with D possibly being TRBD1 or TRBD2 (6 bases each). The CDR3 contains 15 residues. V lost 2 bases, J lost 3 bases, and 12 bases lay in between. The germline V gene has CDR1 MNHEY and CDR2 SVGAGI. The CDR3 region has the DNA TGTGCCAGCAGTTACCGAGGGGGAGGAACAGATACGCAGTATTTT. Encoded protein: CASSYRGGGTDTQYF.

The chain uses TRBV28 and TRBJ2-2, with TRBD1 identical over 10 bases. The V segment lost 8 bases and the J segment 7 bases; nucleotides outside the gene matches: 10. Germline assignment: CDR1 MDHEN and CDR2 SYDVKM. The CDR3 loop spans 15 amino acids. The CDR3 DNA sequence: TGTGCCAGCCGAGACAGGGGGCGTTATGGCGGGGAGCTGTTTTTT. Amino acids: CASRDRGRYGGELFF.

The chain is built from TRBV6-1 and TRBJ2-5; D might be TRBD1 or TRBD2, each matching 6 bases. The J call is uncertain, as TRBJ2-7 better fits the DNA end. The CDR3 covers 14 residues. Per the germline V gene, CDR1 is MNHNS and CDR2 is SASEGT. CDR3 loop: CASSGLGGEYEQYF. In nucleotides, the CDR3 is TGTGCCAGCAGTGGCTTGGGGGGCGAATACGAGCAGTACTTC.

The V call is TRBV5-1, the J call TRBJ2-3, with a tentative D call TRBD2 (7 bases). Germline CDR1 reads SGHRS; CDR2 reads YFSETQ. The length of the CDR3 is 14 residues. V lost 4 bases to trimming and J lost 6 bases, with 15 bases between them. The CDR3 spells CASSQGTIWDTQYF. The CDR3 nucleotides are TGCGCCAGCAGCCAGGGGACTATTTGGGATACGCAGTATTTT.

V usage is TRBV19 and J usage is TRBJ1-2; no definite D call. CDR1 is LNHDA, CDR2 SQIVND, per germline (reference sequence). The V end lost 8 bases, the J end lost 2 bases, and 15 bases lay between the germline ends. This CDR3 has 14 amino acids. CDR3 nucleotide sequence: TGTGCCAGTCGGGATTGGGGTGGGAACTATGGCTACACCTTC. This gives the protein CASRDWGGNYGYTF. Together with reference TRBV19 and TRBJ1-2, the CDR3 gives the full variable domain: DGGITQSPKYLFRKEGQNVTLSCEQNLNHDAMYWYRQDPGQGLRLIYYSQIVNDFQKGDIAEGYSVSREKKESFPLTVTSAQKNPTAFYLCASRDWGGNYGYTFGSGTRLTVV.

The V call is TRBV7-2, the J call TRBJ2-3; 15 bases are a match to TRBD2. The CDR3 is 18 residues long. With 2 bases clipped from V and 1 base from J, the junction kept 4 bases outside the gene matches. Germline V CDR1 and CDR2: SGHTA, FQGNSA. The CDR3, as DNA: TGTGCCAGCAGCTTATGGGGACTAGCGGGGGGCGGCACAGATACGCAGTATTTT. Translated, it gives CASSLWGLAGGGTDTQYF.

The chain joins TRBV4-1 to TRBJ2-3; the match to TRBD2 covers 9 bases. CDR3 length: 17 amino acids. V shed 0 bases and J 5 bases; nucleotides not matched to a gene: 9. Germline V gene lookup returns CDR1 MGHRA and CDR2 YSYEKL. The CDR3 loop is CASSQDGAAGGRDTQYF. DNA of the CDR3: TGCGCCAGCAGCCAAGATGGGGCAGCGGGGGGACGAGATACGCAGTATTTT.

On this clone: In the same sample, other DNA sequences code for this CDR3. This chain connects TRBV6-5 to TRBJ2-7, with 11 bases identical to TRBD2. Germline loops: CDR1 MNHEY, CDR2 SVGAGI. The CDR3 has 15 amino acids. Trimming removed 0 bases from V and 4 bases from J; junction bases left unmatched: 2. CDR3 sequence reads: CASSYSGTSGYEQYF. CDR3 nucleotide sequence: TGTGCCAGCAGTTACTCGGGGACTAGCGGATACGAGCAGTACTTC.

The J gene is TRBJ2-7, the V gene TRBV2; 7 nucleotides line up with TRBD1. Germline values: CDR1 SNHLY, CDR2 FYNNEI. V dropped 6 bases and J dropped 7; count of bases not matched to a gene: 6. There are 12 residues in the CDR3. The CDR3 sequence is CASRLGGGEQYF. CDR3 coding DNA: TGTGCCAGCAGACTAGGGGGCGGAGAGCAGTACTTC. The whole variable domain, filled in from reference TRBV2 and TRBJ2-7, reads EPEVTQTPSHQVTQMGQEVILRCVPISNHLYFYWYRQILGQKVEFLVSFYNNEISEKSEIFDDQFSVERPDGSNFTLKIRSTKLEDSAMYFCASRLGGGEQYFGPGTRLTVT.

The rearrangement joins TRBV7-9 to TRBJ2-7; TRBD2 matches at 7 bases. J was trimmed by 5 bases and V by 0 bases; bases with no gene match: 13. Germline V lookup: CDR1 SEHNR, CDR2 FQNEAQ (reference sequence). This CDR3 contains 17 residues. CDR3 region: CASSLAVRVAGRNEQYF. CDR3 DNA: TGTGCCAGCAGCTTAGCGGTGAGAGTAGCGGGCCGTAACGAGCAGTACTTC. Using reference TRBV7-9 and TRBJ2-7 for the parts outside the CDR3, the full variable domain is DTGVSQNPRHKITKRGQNVTFRCDPISEHNRLYWYRQTLGQGPEFLTYFQNEAQLEKSRLLSDRFSAERPKGSFSTLEIQRTEQGDSAMYLCASSLAVRVAGRNEQYFGPGTRLTVT.

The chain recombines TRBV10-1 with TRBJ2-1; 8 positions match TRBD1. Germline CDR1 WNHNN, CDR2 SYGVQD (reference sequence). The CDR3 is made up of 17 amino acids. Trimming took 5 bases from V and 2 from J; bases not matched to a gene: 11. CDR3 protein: CASSTRGRGLAYNEQFF. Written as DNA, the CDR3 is TGCGCCAGCAGTACCAGGGGGCGAGGCCTTGCCTACAATGAGCAGTTCTTC.

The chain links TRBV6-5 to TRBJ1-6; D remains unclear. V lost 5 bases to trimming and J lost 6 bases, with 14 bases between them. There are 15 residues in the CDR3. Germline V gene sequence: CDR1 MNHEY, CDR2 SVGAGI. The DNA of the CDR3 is TGTGCCAGCAGTCCCAGACCCGCGCCTAATTCACCCCTCCACTTT. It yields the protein CASSPRPAPNSPLHF.

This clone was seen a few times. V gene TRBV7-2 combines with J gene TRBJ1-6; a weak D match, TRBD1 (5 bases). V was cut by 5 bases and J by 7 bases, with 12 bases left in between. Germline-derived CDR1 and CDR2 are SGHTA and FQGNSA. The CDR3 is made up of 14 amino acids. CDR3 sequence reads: CASSRPTANSPLHF. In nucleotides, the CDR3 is TGTGCCAGCAGCCGACCGACAGCCAATTCACCCCTCCACTTT.

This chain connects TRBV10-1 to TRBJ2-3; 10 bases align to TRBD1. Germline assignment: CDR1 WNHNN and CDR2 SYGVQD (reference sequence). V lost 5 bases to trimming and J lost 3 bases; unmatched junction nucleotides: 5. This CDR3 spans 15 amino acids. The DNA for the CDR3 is TGCGCCAGCAGTCGGACAGGGGGATTGACAGATACGCAGTATTTT. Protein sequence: CASSRTGGLTDTQYF.

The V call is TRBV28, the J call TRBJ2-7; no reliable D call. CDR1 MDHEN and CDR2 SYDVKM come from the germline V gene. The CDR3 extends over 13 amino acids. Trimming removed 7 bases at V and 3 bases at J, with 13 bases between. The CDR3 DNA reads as TGTGCCAGCACCCTAATTGGCCGCTACGAGCAGTACTTC. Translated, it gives CASTLIGRYEQYF.

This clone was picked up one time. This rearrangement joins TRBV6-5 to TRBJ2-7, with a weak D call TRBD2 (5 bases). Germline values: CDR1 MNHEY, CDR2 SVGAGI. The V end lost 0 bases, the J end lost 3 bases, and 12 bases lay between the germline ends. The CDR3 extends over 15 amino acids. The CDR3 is CASSYSRADLYEQYF. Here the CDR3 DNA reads TGTGCCAGCAGTTACTCGAGGGCGGATCTCTACGAGCAGTACTTC.

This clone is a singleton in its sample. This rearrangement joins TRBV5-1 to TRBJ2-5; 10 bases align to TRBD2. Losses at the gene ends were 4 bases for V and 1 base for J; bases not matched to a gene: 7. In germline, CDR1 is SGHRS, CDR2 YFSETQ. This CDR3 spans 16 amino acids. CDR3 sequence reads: CASSERVAGGQETQYF. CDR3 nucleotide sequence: TGCGCCAGCAGCGAACGGGTAGCGGGGGGCCAAGAGACCCAGTACTTC.

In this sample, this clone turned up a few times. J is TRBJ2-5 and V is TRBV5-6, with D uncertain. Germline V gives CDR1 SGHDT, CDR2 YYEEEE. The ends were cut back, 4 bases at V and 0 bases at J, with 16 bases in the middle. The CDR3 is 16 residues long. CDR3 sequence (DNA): TGTGCCAGCAGCCCCAAGAGCTGGGTAAACCAAGAGACCCAGTACTTC. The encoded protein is CASSPKSWVNQETQYF.

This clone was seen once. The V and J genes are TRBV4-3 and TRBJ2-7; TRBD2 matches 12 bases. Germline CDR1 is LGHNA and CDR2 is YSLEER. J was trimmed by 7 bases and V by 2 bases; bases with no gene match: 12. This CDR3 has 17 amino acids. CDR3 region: CASSQNSLLAGGAEQYF. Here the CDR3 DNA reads TGCGCCAGCAGCCAAAATTCCCTTCTAGCGGGGGGGGCGGAGCAGTACTTC.